A single TCR beta chain is shown here with its context. Its specificity is unknown. V was pared by 3 bases and J by 6 bases, with 7 bases of the junction left unmatched. The germline CDR1 and CDR2 sequences are MNHEY and SVGAGI. The CDR3 runs to 15 residues. The data belong to a study of STAT5B mutations in CD4+ large granular lymphocyte leukemia. Study results and limitations: Top patient clones used TRBV06 genes more often: 8/27 versus 2/35 in controls. Without HLA matching, higher CD4+ than CD8+ T-LGLL clonality could reflect small sample size. Patient CD4-sorted repertoires looked more clonal than healthy CD4+ repertoires, even without putative leukemic clones.

The survey-level immunoSEQ assay was used. Generated by immunoSEQ multiplex PCR, the TCRdb table keeps only in-frame clones and is missing some. This table has just over 25,000 clones, approximately 80% appearing once. Sample: CD4+ T cells from blood buffy coats. The rearrangement joins TRBV6-5 to TRBJ2-3; 9 bases agree with TRBD2. This sequence was found in a human donor in good health. The CDR3 region is CASSYRAGGLDTQYF. CDR3 DNA sequence: TGTGCCAGCAGTTATCGAGCGGGGGGCCTGGATACGCAGTATTTT.